The entry below describes one T cell receptor (beta chain). This specimen belongs to a study of technical replicates of blood from a few donors. Produced via immunoSEQ multiplex PCR; TCRdb's table is partial and in-frame only. The sample yields 65,000 to 95,000 clones, more than 95% seen once. The TCR was taken from a human donor in good health. The material sequenced was T cells isolated from PBMCs.

CDR3 sequence (DNA): TGCGCCAGCAGTGCCACGGGACTCCTAAACAATGAGCAGTTCTTC. Translation gives CASSATGLLNNEQFF. V usage is TRBV10-2 and J usage is TRBJ2-1, with a possible D match to TRBD2 (6 bases). Germline V gene data show CDR1 as WSHSY and CDR2 as SAAADI. The V end was cut by 4 bases, the J end by 5 bases, with 15 bases between. The CDR3 is 15 amino acids.